This T cell receptor (beta chain) was obtained from a study of blood T cell repertoires in COVID-19. Study in general: In each case, the material was cDNA or gDNA derived from T cells, B-cell-depleted T cells, or PBMCs.

Some clones are missing from TCRdb's copy, which holds only in-frame ones; the method was immunoSEQ multiplex PCR. The table includes about 200,000 clones, about 80% detected once. Participants were aged about 18 to 100 years, lived in under 25 US areas, and enrolled virtually. Before being deemed recovered, Cohort 3 donors had two negative PCRs, clearance, or symptom resolution. Looked up from germline, CDR1 is MDHEN and CDR2 is SYDVKM. The CDR3 is 15 residues long. Between the trimmed V and J ends, which lost 4 bases and 3 bases, there was a span of 15 bases. The J gene is TRBJ1-1, the V gene TRBV28, with D unclear. Sample: PBMCs or T cells enriched from blood (not recorded which). The TCR was taken from a middle-aged man who had recovered from COVID-19. Here the CDR3 DNA reads TGTGCCAGCAGTTCGGACTTAACAAGGTACACTGAAGCTTTCTTT. Residues: CASSSDLTRYTEAFF.